This T cell receptor (beta chain) is drawn from a study of blood T cell repertoires in COVID-19. The protocol was immunoSEQ multiplex PCR, while the TCRdb copy is restricted to in-frame clones and leaves out a portion. The data show hundreds of thousands of clones, roughly 86% seen once. From germline, CDR1 is LGHNA and CDR2 YSLEER. V lost 0 bases to trimming and J lost 10 bases, with 10 bases between them. The CDR3 consists of 13 residues. The receptor was isolated from a woman older than 75 with COVID-19, enrolled during active disease. Sample: peripheral blood. The genes are TRBV4-3 and TRBJ2-1; the D gene is possibly TRBD1 (6 bases). The CDR3 coding sequence is TGCGCCAGCAGCCAAGATCTAGGGGGAGAGCAGTTCTTC. Encoded protein: CASSQDLGGEQFF.